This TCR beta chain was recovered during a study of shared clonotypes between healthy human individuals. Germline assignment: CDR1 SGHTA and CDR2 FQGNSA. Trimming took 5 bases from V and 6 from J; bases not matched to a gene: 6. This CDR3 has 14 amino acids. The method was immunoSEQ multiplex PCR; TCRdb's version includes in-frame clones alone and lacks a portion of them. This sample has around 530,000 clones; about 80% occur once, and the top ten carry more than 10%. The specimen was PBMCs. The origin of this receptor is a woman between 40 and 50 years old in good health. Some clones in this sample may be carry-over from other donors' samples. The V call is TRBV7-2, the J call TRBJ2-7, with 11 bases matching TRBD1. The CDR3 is CASSPGQGEVEQYF. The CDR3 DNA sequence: TGTGCCAGCAGCCCGGGACAGGGGGAGGTCGAGCAGTACTTC.